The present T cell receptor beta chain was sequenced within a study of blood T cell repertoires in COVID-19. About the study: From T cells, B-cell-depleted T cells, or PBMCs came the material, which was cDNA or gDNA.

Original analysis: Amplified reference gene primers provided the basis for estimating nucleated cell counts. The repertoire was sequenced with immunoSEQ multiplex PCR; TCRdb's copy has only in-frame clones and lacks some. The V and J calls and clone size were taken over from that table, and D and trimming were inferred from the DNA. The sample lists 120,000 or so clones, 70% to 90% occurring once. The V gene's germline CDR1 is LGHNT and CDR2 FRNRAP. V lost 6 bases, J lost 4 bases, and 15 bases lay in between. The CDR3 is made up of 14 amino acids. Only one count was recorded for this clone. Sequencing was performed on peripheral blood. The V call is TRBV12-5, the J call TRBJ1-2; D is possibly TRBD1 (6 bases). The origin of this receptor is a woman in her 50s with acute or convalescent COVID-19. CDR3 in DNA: TGTGCTAGTGGGTCATCGGGACACATCTATGGCTACACCTTC. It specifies CASGSSGHIYGYTF. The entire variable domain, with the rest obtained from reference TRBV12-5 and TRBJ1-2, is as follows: DARVTQTPRHKVTEMGQEVTMRCQPILGHNTVFWYRQTMMQGLELLAYFRNRAPLDDSGMPKDRFSAEMPDATLATLKIQPSEPRDSAVYFCASGSSGHIYGYTFGSGTRLTVV.